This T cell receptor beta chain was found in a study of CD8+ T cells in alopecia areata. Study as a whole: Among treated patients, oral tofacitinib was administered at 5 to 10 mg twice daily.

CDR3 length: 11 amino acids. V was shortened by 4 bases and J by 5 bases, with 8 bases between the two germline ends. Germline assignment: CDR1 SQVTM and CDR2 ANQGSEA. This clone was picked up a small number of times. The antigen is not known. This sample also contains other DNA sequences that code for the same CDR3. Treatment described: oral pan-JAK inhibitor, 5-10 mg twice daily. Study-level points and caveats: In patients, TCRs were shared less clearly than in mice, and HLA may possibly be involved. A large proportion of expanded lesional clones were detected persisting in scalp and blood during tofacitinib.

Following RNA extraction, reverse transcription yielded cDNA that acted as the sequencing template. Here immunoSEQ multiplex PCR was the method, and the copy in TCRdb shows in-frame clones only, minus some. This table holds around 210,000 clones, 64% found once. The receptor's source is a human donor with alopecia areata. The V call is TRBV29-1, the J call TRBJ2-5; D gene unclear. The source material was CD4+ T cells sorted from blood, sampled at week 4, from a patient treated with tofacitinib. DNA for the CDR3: TGCAGCGTTGTACGTGGGGAGACCCAGTACTTC. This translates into CSVVRGETQYF.